Below, 29 T cell receptor beta chains from the same sample are listed, as sequenced in a study of somatic mutations in cytotoxic T cells in rheumatoid arthritis. Sequencing was performed with immunoSEQ multiplex PCR; in TCRdb, only in-frame clones are kept and a portion is missing. The sample carries about 36,000 clones, around 80% recorded once. The specimen was CD8+ T cells sorted from blood. Receptors originate from a man aged 40-50 years in good health.

J is TRBJ2-1 and V is TRBV10-2; 11 nucleotides align to TRBD2. The CDR3 has 15 amino acids. V lost 7 bases, J lost 7 bases, and 9 bases stayed unmatched. In germline, CDR1 is WSHSY, CDR2 SAAADI. In DNA form, the CDR3 reads TGCGCCAGCACCCCGACTAGCGGGAAGTGGAATGAGCAGTTCTTC. This gives the protein CASTPTSGKWNEQFF.

The rearrangement joins TRBV11-2 to TRBJ1-3, with a weak D call TRBD1 (5 bases). CDR3 size: 14 residues. The germline CDR1 and CDR2 sequences are SGHAT and FQNNGV. The germline V and J ends were trimmed by 1 base and 7 bases, with 11 bases remaining between them. The CDR3 here is CASSLVGTWNTIYF. The CDR3 bases are TGTGCCAGCAGCTTAGTTGGGACTTGGAACACCATATATTTT.

CDR3 in DNA: TGTGCCAGCAGCGTCTCCTTAACCCCCTACGAGCAGTACTTC. It translates to CASSVSLTPYEQYF. The rearrangement links TRBV9 to TRBJ2-7; D not certain. The V gene's germline CDR1 is SGDLS and CDR2 YYNGEE. V lost 2 bases and J 2 bases, leaving 11 bases between the germline ends. CDR3 length: 14 amino acids.

The chain joins TRBV2 to TRBJ1-3, with D perhaps matching TRBD1 (5 bases). This CDR3 is built from 13 residues. Germline V gene sequence: CDR1 SNHLY, CDR2 FYNNEI. V gave up 9 bases and J gave up 7 bases, with 16 bases separating them. CDR3 protein: CARFEGNGNTIYF. The CDR3 DNA reads TGTGCCAGATTTGAGGGGAACGGGAACACCATATATTTT.

This chain joins TRBV18 and TRBJ2-1; TRBD1 agrees at 8 bases. Trimming cost V 2 bases and J 3 bases; bases outside gene matches: 6. Germline lookup yields CDR1 KGHSH and CDR2 LQKENI. There are 16 residues in the CDR3. The CDR3 protein is CASSPGDRSFYNEQFF. CDR3 bases: TGTGCCAGCTCACCAGGGGACAGGAGTTTCTACAATGAGCAGTTCTTC.

This sequence joins TRBV19 and TRBJ1-1; D perhaps matches TRBD1 (6 bases). With 6 bases removed from V and 5 bases from J, the gap between germline ends came to 13 bases. This CDR3 has 13 amino acids. CDR1 is LNHDA and CDR2 is SQIVND in the germline V gene (reference sequence). The CDR3 sequence: CASSTGSGTEAFF. The DNA of the CDR3 is TGTGCCAGTAGCACAGGGTCGGGAACTGAAGCTTTCTTT.

This clone was seen once. The rearrangement joins TRBV15 to TRBJ2-6; the D gene is possibly TRBD2 (6 bases). The CDR3 runs to 18 residues. With 3 bases removed from V and 0 bases from J, the gap between germline ends came to 15 bases. Germline CDR1 and CDR2: LNHNV and YYDKDF (reference sequence). The CDR3 region has the DNA TGTGCCACCAGCAGGGAGGGCAGCGTCCTCTCTGGGGCCAACGTCCTGACTTTC. Its translation is CATSREGSVLSGANVLTF.

The chain recombines TRBV27 with TRBJ1-5; no reliable D call. This CDR3 spans 14 amino acids. Germline-derived CDR1 and CDR2 are MNHEY and SMNVEV (reference sequence). V lost 6 bases to trimming and J lost 7 bases, with 16 bases between them. CDR3 region: CASRSPDLNQPQHF. The DNA of the CDR3 is TGTGCCAGCAGATCGCCGGACCTAAACCAGCCCCAGCATTTT.

This clone is a singleton in its sample. V gene TRBV6-5 combines with J gene TRBJ2-3; perhaps TRBD2 as D (5 bases). Germline V gene sequence: CDR1 MNHEY, CDR2 SVGAGI. The CDR3 is made up of 14 amino acids. The ends were cut back, 6 bases at V and 5 bases at J, with 15 bases in the middle. The CDR3 bases are TGTGCCAGCAGCCCCCGGCGGGTACGAGATACGCAGTATTTT. It specifies CASSPRRVRDTQYF.

The genes are TRBV4-1 and TRBJ2-5; D is unresolved. Between the trimmed V and J ends, which lost 0 bases and 4 bases, there was a span of 9 bases. This CDR3 has 14 amino acids. Germline-derived CDR1 and CDR2 are MGHRA and YSYEKL. The CDR3 protein is CASSQDRQIETQYF. Written as DNA, the CDR3 is TGCGCCAGCAGCCAAGATCGGCAGATAGAGACCCAGTACTTC.

The V and J genes are TRBV7-9 and TRBJ2-1, with D possibly TRBD2 on 7 matching bases. This CDR3 has 16 amino acids. V was trimmed by 1 base and J by 0 bases, leaving 10 bases between them. CDR1 is SEHNR and CDR2 is FQNEAQ in the germline V gene (reference sequence). Here the CDR3 reads CASSLVGGPSYNEQFF. The CDR3 nucleotides are TGTGCCAGCAGCTTAGTCGGGGGGCCCTCCTACAATGAGCAGTTCTTC.

The genes are TRBV4-3 and TRBJ2-2, with 7 positions matching TRBD2. Losses at the gene ends were 0 bases for V and 2 bases for J; bases not matched to a gene: 6. Germline V gives CDR1 LGHNA, CDR2 YSLEER. The CDR3 length is 17 residues. CDR3: CASSQDGRELNTGELFF. The CDR3 region has the DNA TGCGCCAGCAGCCAAGATGGGCGGGAGCTCAACACCGGGGAGCTGTTTTTT.

J is TRBJ2-6 and V is TRBV5-4, with D perhaps matching TRBD1 (6 bases). Trimming cost V 2 bases and J 3 bases, with 15 bases left between them. Germline loops: CDR1 SGHNT, CDR2 YYREEE (reference sequence). This CDR3 region has 17 residues. The CDR3 loop reads CASSFSQGFDGANVLTF. Here the CDR3 DNA reads TGTGCCAGCAGCTTTAGTCAGGGGTTTGATGGGGCCAACGTCCTGACTTTC.

The gene calls are TRBV6-4 and TRBJ1-2, with D possibly TRBD1 on 5 matching bases. With 1 base removed from V and 6 bases from J, the gap between germline ends came to 9 bases. The CDR3 has 13 amino acids. The V gene's germline CDR1 is MRHNA and CDR2 SNTAGT. In DNA, the CDR3 is TGTGCCAGCAGTGACTGGGGCGCGGATGGCTACACCTTC. Residues: CASSDWGADGYTF.

This chain connects TRBV4-1 to TRBJ1-5, with D hard to call. V dropped 4 bases and J dropped 2 bases, with 18 bases sitting between them. The CDR3 sequence is 17 residues long. Germline V lookup: CDR1 MGHRA, CDR2 YSYEKL. In DNA form, the CDR3 reads TGCGCCAGCAGCCCCTGGACGGCCGAGGAACGCAATCAGCCCCAGCATTTT. Its protein is CASSPWTAEERNQPQHF.

The chain joins TRBV13 to TRBJ2-7; D may correspond to TRBD1 or TRBD2 (5 bases each). The V end lost 0 bases, the J end lost 2 bases, and 8 bases lay between the germline ends. CDR1 and CDR2 (germline): PRHDT, FYEKMQ (reference sequence). The CDR3 length is 14 residues. The CDR3 nucleotides are TGTGCCAGCAGCTTAGGAGGGGACCCCTACGAGCAGTACTTC. This sequence encodes CASSLGGDPYEQYF.

This clone was observed once. The chain is built from TRBV6-1 and TRBJ2-1; 9 bases match TRBD1. The trim removed 3 bases at V and 6 bases at J, leaving 6 bases unmatched. The CDR3 is 15 residues long. Per germline, CDR1 MNHNS and CDR2 SASEGT. CDR3: CASSDQTGGLNEQFF. As DNA, the CDR3 is TGTGCCAGCAGTGACCAGACAGGGGGGCTCAATGAGCAGTTCTTC.

This chain uses TRBV7-8 with TRBJ1-5; a possible D gene is TRBD1 (5 bases). The V and J ends lost 4 bases and 7 bases respectively, with 17 bases between them. This CDR3 is built from 15 residues. The germline CDR1 and CDR2 sequences are SGHVS and FQNEAQ. DNA of the CDR3: TGTGCCAGCAGCTCCCCGGGACCTGTTGAACAGCCCCAGCATTTT. It yields the protein CASSSPGPVEQPQHF.

The chain carries TRBV9 and TRBJ2-5, with D unresolved. The CDR3 is 14 amino acids. Germline CDR1 and CDR2: SGDLS and YYNGEE. V lost 1 base and J 0 bases, leaving 7 bases between the germline ends. This CDR3 is CASSVYGYQETQYF. The CDR3 region has the DNA TGTGCCAGCAGCGTATATGGATACCAAGAGACCCAGTACTTC.

The J gene is TRBJ2-1, the V gene TRBV19; tentatively, D is TRBD1 (5 bases). Trimming removed 3 bases at V and 5 bases at J, with 11 bases between. The CDR3 covers 14 residues. The germline CDR1 and CDR2 sequences are LNHDA and SQIVND (reference sequence). The CDR3 region has the DNA TGTGCCAGTAGTATCTTGGGGCTCAACAATGAGCAGTTCTTC. It specifies CASSILGLNNEQFF.

The chain carries TRBV5-1 and TRBJ2-1; D tentatively reads TRBD1 or TRBD2 (5 bases each). The germline CDR1 and CDR2 sequences are SGHRS and YFSETQ. Trimming took off 4 bases at V and 4 bases at J, with 18 bases between the two ends. The CDR3 consists of 16 residues. The chain's CDR3 is CASSPPFGTDYNEQFF. The CDR3, as DNA: TGCGCCAGCAGCCCTCCGTTTGGGACGGATTACAATGAGCAGTTCTTC.

This clone qualifies as medium-sized (0.01 to 0.1%). The chain employs TRBV30 and TRBJ2-2; possibly TRBD2 for D (7 bases). Germline V gene lookup returns CDR1 GTSNPN and CDR2 SVGIG (reference sequence). V lost 3 bases and J lost 7, with 15 bases in between. This CDR3 is built from 14 residues. For the CDR3, the DNA is TGTGCCTGGAGGGGGGCGGGAGAGGTCGGGGAGCTGTTTTTT. Its protein product is CAWRGAGEVGELFF.

The J gene is TRBJ2-7, the V gene TRBV30, with D perhaps matching TRBD1 (6 bases). The CDR3 has 12 amino acids. CDR1 GTSNPN and CDR2 SVGIG come from the germline V gene (reference sequence). Trimming pared 2 bases from V and 4 bases from J, leaving 9 bases between. The CDR3 here is CAWSPQGYEQYF. The DNA for the CDR3 is TGTGCCTGGAGTCCCCAGGGGTACGAGCAGTACTTC.

This clone was found once. V usage is TRBV11-2 and J usage is TRBJ2-7, with D maybe TRBD2 (5 bases). V was trimmed by 0 bases and J by 4 bases, leaving 13 bases between them. Germline V gene sequence: CDR1 SGHAT, CDR2 FQNNGV. The CDR3 consists of 15 residues. CDR3 sequence reads: CASSLESGDQYEQYF. Written as DNA, the CDR3 is TGTGCCAGCAGCTTAGAATCCGGGGATCAATACGAGCAGTACTTC. The full variable domain, rest sourced from reference TRBV11-2 and TRBJ2-7, is EAGVAQSPRYKIIEKRQSVAFWCNPISGHATLYWYQQILGQGPKLLIQFQNNGVVDDSQLPKDRFSAERLKGVDSTLKIQPAKLEDSAVYLCASSLESGDQYEQYFGPGTRLTVT.

The chain joins TRBV6-4 to TRBJ2-3; 8 nucleotides agree with TRBD2. CDR1 and CDR2 from the germline V gene are MRHNA and SNTAGT. CDR3 length equals 17 residues. J was trimmed by 1 base and V by 2 bases; bases with no gene match: 8. This chain's CDR3 is CASSDGVGAGGTDTQYF. CDR3 sequence (DNA): TGTGCCAGCAGTGACGGCGTGGGAGCGGGAGGCACAGATACGCAGTATTTT.

This chain uses TRBV12-5 with TRBJ2-1; the D is unclear. Trimming pared 3 bases from V and 3 bases from J, leaving 6 bases between. CDR3 size: 13 residues. CDR1 LGHNT and CDR2 FRNRAP come from the germline V gene. CDR3 sequence: CASGLSVYNEQFF. CDR3 nucleotide sequence: TGTGCTAGTGGTTTATCAGTCTACAATGAGCAGTTCTTC.

This chain connects TRBV7-6 to TRBJ2-7, with 7 bases that match TRBD1. The CDR3 covers 14 residues. Germline V gives CDR1 SGHVS, CDR2 FNYEAQ. The J segment lost 1 base and the V segment lost 4 bases, leaving 4 bases of the junction unmatched. CDR3: CASSSPGQSYEQYF. For the CDR3, the DNA is TGTGCCAGCAGCTCACCGGGACAGTCCTACGAGCAGTACTTC.

This clone was observed once. DNA for the CDR3: TGTGCCAGCAGTTACAAGACAGGGGGAACTGAAGCTTTCTTT. Translating it yields CASSYKTGGTEAFF. The rearrangement uses TRBV6-5 and TRBJ1-1, with 9 bases matching TRBD1. Germline V gene lookup returns CDR1 MNHEY and CDR2 SVGAGI. J gave up 5 bases and V 2 bases, and 3 bases lay outside the gene matches. The CDR3 loop spans 14 amino acids.

V gene TRBV2 combines with J gene TRBJ2-7; D is possibly TRBD2 (6 bases). The CDR3 loop spans 15 amino acids. V shed 8 bases and J shed 3 bases, with 20 bases lying between them. Germline-derived CDR1 and CDR2 are SNHLY and FYNNEI. The CDR3 region has the DNA TGTGCCAGCGGGTCACTAGCTGGGAAGATCTACGAGCAGTACTTC. The encoded protein is CASGSLAGKIYEQYF.